This T cell receptor beta chain was observed in a study of shared clonotypes between healthy human individuals. Broader study findings: Clonotype sharing among donors, it was expected, would be affected by sequencing depth. Having only a few donors restricted how much genetic and exposure-history diversity was captured.

Every donor, a Caucasian adult, lived in Nashville, Tennessee. The CDR3 is made up of 14 amino acids. The V segment lost 6 bases and the J segment 4 bases; nucleotides outside the gene matches: 5. Germline CDR1 and CDR2: SQVTM and ANQGSEA. Input per replicate PCR of unsorted PBMC was roughly 290 ng DNA, corresponding to approximately 30,000 T cell genomes. Some clones are missing from TCRdb's copy, which holds only in-frame ones; the method was immunoSEQ multiplex PCR. The sample holds about 490,000 clones, 70% to 85% seen once. In regard to this clone: Its antigen is unknown.

Sequencing used PBMCs. The V and J genes are TRBV29-1 and TRBJ2-3, with TRBD2 matching 12 bases. The source is a middle-aged woman in good health. Some clones in this sample may be carry-over from other donors' samples. The CDR3 spells CSVWTSGKSDTQYF. The CDR3 DNA reads as TGCAGCGTGTGGACTAGCGGGAAGTCAGATACGCAGTATTTT.